Sequencing of this TCR beta chain was carried out in a study of CD8 T cells in ankylosing spondylitis. General study results and limits: Earlier literature documents some of the motif variants in reactive arthritis synovial fluid and blood. In ankylosing spondylitis blood, a motif of fewer than 10 highly homologous TCR beta variants appeared characteristic.

One entry per CDR3 protein, called by TCRdb with MiXCR from the 5' RACE reads. The sample gives 300,000 to 350,000 distinct CDR3 sequences, roughly 15% of which show up once; around 0.99% is in the top ten. This clonotype has only a few counts. Its target is not known. In germline, CDR1 is KGHSH, CDR2 LQKENI. The CDR3 has 15 residues. V lost 4 bases and J lost 11, with 20 bases in between. Sequenced sample: blood, either unsorted or a sorted T cell fraction (not recorded which). This TCR was sampled from a male donor with ankylosing spondylitis or in good health (not recorded which). This chain links TRBV18 with TRBJ2-2; D is possibly TRBD1 or TRBD2 (6 bases each). CDR3: CASSLSGGLETELFF. CDR3 DNA: TGTGCCAGCTCACTGTCCGGGGGCCTGGAGACCGAGCTGTTTTTT.